Listed here are 6 T cell receptor beta chains from one sample, sequenced in a study of PD-L1 blockade in urothelial cancer. Time point described: peripheral blood 6 weeks after treatment start. Data came from immunoSEQ multiplex PCR; TCRdb stores just in-frame clones and leaves some out. The sample holds about 76,000 clones; roughly 90% are singletons and the top ten take roughly 0.87%. Sequenced material: PBMCs, taken around atezolizumab (anti-PD-L1) treatment. The origin of the receptors is a woman older than 75 with urothelial cancer.

Details on this clone: This same CDR3 is encoded by further DNA sequences in the sample. The chain carries TRBV30 and TRBJ1-3; D is ambiguous. Between the trimmed V and J ends, which lost 4 bases and 0 bases, there was a span of 4 bases. CDR3 length: 12 residues. Germline-derived CDR1 and CDR2 are GTSNPN and SVGIG (reference sequence). CDR3 sequence (DNA): TGTGCCTGGACGGGCTCTGGAAACACCATATATTTT. Translation gives CAWTGSGNTIYF.

This clone was picked up one time. The chain carries TRBV5-4 and TRBJ2-3; tentatively, D is TRBD1 (5 bases). The CDR3 contains 15 residues. Deletions cut 4 bases from V and 0 bases from J, with 12 bases between. Germline V gene lookup returns CDR1 SGHNT and CDR2 YYREEE (reference sequence). The CDR3 is CASSPGADSTDTQYF. In DNA form, the CDR3 reads TGTGCCAGCAGCCCTGGGGCGGATAGCACAGATACGCAGTATTTT.

The chain uses TRBV19 and TRBJ1-2; TRBD1 matches at 9 bases. Germline lookup yields CDR1 LNHDA and CDR2 SQIVND (reference sequence). This CDR3 region has 14 residues. V shed 7 bases and J 6 bases; nucleotides not matched to a gene: 9. DNA of the CDR3: TGTGCCAGTATTCCCCGGGACAGGGTAAATGGCTACACCTTC. As protein: CASIPRDRVNGYTF.

The table lists this clone with a count of one. This chain joins TRBV6-5 and TRBJ1-3; D unclear. Germline V gives CDR1 MNHEY, CDR2 SVGAGI. This CDR3 spans 14 amino acids. V was pared by 5 bases and J by 4 bases, with 12 bases between. CDR3: CASSRRRVGNTIYF. Written as DNA, the CDR3 is TGTGCCAGCAGTCGCCGGAGGGTAGGAAACACCATATATTTT.

V gene TRBV28 combines with J gene TRBJ1-2, with 8 bases that match TRBD1. Losses at the gene ends were 7 bases for V and 4 bases for J; bases not matched to a gene: 8. CDR1 and CDR2 (germline): MDHEN, SYDVKM. The CDR3 covers 14 residues. The DNA for the CDR3 is TGTGCCAGCAAGAGACAGGGGTCATCCTATGGCTACACCTTC. This sequence encodes CASKRQGSSYGYTF.

The chain uses TRBV27 and TRBJ2-7; tentatively, D is TRBD2 (5 bases). The length of the CDR3 is 13 residues. Germline V gives CDR1 MNHEY, CDR2 SMNVEV (reference sequence). Trimming took off 3 bases at V and 6 bases at J, with 12 bases between the two ends. CDR3 sequence: CASSFVGIGEQYF. The CDR3 DNA reads as TGTGCCAGCAGTTTTGTCGGGATAGGCGAGCAGTACTTC.